This T cell receptor beta chain was sequenced for a study of cytomegalovirus exposure and HLA in healthy donors. Overall study results and limits: A later analysis revealed that TCR association rates differed between HLA loci, peaking at DRB1 and bottoming out at HLA-C. Indistinguishable V segments such as TRBV6-2 and TRBV6-3 were excluded. Earlier analysis looked at TCR beta V segments, and most were productive about 87% or about 30% of the time. Some highly shared sequence variants likely arose as a pipeline artifact.

Use of 60 Vbeta and 13 Jbeta primers characterized the PCR. The repertoire was sequenced with immunoSEQ multiplex PCR; TCRdb's copy has only in-frame clones and lacks some. The sample has around 150,000 clones; less than 80% are singletons. On this clone itself: The target antigen is unknown.

This CDR3 is 15 amino acids long. V was pared by 5 bases and J by 2 bases, with 14 bases between. The germline gives CDR1 SGHDT, CDR2 YYEEEE. The clonotype originates from a man aged 35 to 55 in good health and CMV-seropositive. This chain links TRBV5-6 with TRBJ2-1, with a tentative D call TRBD2 (5 bases). Source material: PBMCs. CDR3: CASRLWENPYNEQFF. The CDR3 DNA follows: TGTGCCAGCAGGTTGTGGGAGAACCCCTACAATGAGCAGTTCTTC.